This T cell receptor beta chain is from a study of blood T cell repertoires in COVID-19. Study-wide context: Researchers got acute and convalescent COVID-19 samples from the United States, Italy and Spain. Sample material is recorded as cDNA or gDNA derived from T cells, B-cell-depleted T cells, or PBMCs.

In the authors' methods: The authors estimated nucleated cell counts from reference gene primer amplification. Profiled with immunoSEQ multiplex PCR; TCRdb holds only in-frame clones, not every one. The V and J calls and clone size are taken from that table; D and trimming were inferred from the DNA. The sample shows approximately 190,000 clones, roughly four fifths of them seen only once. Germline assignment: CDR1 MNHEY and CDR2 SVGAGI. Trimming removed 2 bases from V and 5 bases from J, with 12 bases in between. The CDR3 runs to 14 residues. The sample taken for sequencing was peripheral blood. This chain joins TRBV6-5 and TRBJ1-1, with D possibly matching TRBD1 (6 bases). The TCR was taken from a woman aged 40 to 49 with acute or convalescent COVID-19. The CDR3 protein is CASSYGQGWTEAFF. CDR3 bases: TGTGCCAGCAGTTACGGGCAGGGGTGGACTGAAGCTTTCTTT.